This record looks at one T cell receptor beta chain sequence and its context. Its antigen is unknown. As it was prepared, the TCRbeta library received unique molecular identifiers. In TCRdb, the PCR reads were re-called with MiXCR into one record per CDR3 protein. The data hold a few hundred thousand distinct CDR3 sequences, with 10% to 15% observed a single time. This sample was taken from a study of T-cell reconstitution after alpha-beta-depleted transplantation in children. Overall study findings and caveats: Surviving recipient T cells and intrathymic progenitors accounted for some patients' high TCRbeta diversity at day 60. As was reported, about two months after transplant, alpha-beta T cells came from several hundred expanded graft clones.

V was trimmed by 1 base and J by 1 base, leaving 15 bases between them. The CDR3 sequence is 17 residues long. Germline V gene lookup returns CDR1 SGHNT and CDR2 YENEEA. Source: PBMCs, mostly from graft donor cells, taken 360 days after TCRalphabeta/CD19-depleted stem cell transplant. The V and J genes are TRBV11-3 and TRBJ2-3; D unclear. The TCR was taken from a male patient younger than 18 who had a stem cell transplant for acute myeloid leukemia, so the T cells may come from the graft donor. The CDR3 spells CASSLGPEGVGTDTQYF. Here the CDR3 DNA reads TGTGCCAGCAGCTTAGGGCCGGAAGGAGTCGGCACAGATACGCAGTATTTT. Filled out from reference TRBV11-3 and TRBJ2-3, the complete variable domain reads EAGVVQSPRYKIIEKKQPVAFWCNPISGHNTLYWYLQNLGQGPELLIRYENEEAVDDSQLPKDRFSAERLKGVDSTLKIQPAELGDSAVYLCASSLGPEGVGTDTQYFGPGTRLTVL.